This T cell receptor (beta chain) appears in the sequencing data of a study of blood T cell repertoires in COVID-19. The overall study: Researchers got acute and convalescent COVID-19 samples from the United States, Italy and Spain. Sources were T cells, B-cell-depleted T cells, or PBMCs; the material itself was cDNA or gDNA.

J was trimmed by 7 bases and V by 3 bases; bases with no gene match: 6. CDR3 size: 14 residues. The germline V gene encodes CDR1 SGHRS and CDR2 YFSETQ. The authors' processing: Amplification with reference gene primers provided the estimates of nucleated cell counts. Data came from immunoSEQ multiplex PCR; TCRdb stores just in-frame clones and leaves some out. V and J calls and clone size come straight from that table; D and trimming were deduced from the DNA. The sample records about 13,000 clones, roughly 80% being singletons. J is TRBJ1-2 and V is TRBV5-1, with 10 positions matching TRBD1. The specimen was peripheral blood. The receptor was derived from an elderly woman with acute or convalescent COVID-19. DNA of the CDR3: TGCGCCAGCAGCTGGAGACAGGGGGCTGGTGGCTACACCTTC. Translation: CASSWRQGAGGYTF.